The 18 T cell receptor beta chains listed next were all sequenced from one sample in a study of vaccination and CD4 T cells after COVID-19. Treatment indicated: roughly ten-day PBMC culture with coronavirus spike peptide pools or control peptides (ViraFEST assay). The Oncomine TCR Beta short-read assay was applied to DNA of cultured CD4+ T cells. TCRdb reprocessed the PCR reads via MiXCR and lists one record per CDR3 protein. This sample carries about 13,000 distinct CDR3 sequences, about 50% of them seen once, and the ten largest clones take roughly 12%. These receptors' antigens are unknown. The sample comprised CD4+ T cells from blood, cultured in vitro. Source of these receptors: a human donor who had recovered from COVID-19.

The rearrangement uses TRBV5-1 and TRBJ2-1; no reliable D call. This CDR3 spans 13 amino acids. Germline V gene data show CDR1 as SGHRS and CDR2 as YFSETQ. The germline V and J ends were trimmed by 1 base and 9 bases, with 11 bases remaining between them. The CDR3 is CASSLYVSSEQFF. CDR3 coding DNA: TGCGCCAGCAGCTTGTATGTGTCTTCTGAGCAGTTCTTC.

As DNA, the CDR3 is TGCAGTGCTCCCTGGGACTTCAACCTGAACACTGAAGCTTTCTTT. Its protein is CSAPWDFNLNTEAFF. The rearrangement joins TRBV20-1 to TRBJ1-1, with D possibly TRBD1 on 5 matching bases. V was pared by 5 bases and J by 0 bases, with 16 bases between. The CDR3 sequence is 15 residues long. In germline, CDR1 is DFQATT, CDR2 SNEGSKA (reference sequence).

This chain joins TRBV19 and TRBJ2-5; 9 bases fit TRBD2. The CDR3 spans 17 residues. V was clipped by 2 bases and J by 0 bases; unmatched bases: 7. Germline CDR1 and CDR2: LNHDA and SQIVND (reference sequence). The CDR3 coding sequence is TGTGCCAGTAGTATAACGACTAGCGGCCGCAACCAAGAGACCCAGTACTTC. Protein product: CASSITTSGRNQETQYF. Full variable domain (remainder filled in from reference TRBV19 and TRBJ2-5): DGGITQSPKYLFRKEGQNVTLSCEQNLNHDAMYWYRQDPGQGLRLIYYSQIVNDFQKGDIAEGYSVSREKKESFPLTVTSAQKNPTAFYLCASSITTSGRNQETQYFGPGTRLLVL.

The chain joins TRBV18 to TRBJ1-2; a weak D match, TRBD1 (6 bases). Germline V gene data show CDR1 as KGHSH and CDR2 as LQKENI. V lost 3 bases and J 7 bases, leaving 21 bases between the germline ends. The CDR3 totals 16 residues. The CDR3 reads CASSPLQGPFESGYTF. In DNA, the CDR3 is TGTGCCAGCTCACCCCTCCAGGGGCCCTTTGAGAGTGGCTACACCTTC.

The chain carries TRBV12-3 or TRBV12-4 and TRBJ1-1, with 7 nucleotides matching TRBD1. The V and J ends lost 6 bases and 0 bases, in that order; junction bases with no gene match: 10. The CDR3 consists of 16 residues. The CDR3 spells CASRSPGGSMNTEAFF. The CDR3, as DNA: TGTGCCAGCAGGTCTCCAGGGGGTTCCATGAACACTGAAGCTTTCTTT.

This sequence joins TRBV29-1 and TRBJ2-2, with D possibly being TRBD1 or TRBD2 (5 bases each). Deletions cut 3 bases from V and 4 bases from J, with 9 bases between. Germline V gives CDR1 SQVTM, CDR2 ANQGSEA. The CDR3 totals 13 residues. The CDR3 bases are TGCAGCGTTGATGAGGGGACCACCGGGGAGCTGTTTTTT. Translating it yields CSVDEGTTGELFF.

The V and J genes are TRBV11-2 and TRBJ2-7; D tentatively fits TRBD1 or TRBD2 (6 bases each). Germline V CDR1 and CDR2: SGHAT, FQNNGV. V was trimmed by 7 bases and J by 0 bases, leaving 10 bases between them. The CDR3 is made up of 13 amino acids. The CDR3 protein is CASKGGSSYEQYF. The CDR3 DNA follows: TGTGCCAGCAAAGGGGGGAGCTCCTACGAGCAGTACTTC.

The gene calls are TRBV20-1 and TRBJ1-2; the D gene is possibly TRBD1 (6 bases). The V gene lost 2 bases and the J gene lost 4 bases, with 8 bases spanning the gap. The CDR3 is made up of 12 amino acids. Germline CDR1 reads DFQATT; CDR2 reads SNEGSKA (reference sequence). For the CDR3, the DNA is TGCAGTGCTAGAATGGACAGCTATGGCTACACCTTC. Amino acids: CSARMDSYGYTF.

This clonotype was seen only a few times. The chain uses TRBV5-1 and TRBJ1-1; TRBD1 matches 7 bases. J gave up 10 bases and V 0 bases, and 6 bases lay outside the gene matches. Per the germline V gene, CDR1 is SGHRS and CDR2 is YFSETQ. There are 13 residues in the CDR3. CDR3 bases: TGCGCCAGCAGCTTGGGAGGGGGCGCGGGAGCTTTCTTT. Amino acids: CASSLGGGAGAFF.

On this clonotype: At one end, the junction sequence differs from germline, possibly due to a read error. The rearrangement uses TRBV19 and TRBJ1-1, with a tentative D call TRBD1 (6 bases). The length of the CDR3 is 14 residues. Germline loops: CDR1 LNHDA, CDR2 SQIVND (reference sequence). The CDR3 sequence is CASERGGSNTGAFF. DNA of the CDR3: TGTGCCAGTGAAAGGGGGGGTAGCAACACTGGAGCTTTCTTT.

DNA of the CDR3: TGTGCCAGCAGCTTTACGGGTCTAGGTGGGAACACAGATACGCAGTATTTT. Translating it yields CASSFTGLGGNTDTQYF. The rearrangement uses TRBV11-3 and TRBJ2-3; D unclear. The V end lost 3 bases, the J end lost 2 bases, and 18 bases lay between the germline ends. CDR1 SGHNT and CDR2 YENEEA come from the germline V gene. CDR3 size: 17 residues. The entire variable domain, with the rest obtained from reference TRBV11-3 and TRBJ2-3, is as follows: EAGVVQSPRYKIIEKKQPVAFWCNPISGHNTLYWYLQNLGQGPELLIRYENEEAVDDSQLPKDRFSAERLKGVDSTLKIQPAELGDSAVYLCASSFTGLGGNTDTQYFGPGTRLTVL.

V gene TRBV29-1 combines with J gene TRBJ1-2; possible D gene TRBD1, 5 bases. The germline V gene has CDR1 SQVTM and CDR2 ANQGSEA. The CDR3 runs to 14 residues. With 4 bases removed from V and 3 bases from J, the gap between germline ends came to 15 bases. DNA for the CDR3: TGCAGCGTTGCTGGGTCAGGGAAGTACTATGGCTACACCTTC. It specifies CSVAGSGKYYGYTF.

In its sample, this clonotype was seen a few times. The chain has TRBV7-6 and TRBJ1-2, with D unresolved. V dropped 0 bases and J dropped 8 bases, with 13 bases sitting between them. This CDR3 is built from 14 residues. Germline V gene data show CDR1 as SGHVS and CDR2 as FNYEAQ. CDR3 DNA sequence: TGTGCCAGCAGCTTAGCAGGGCTGACGGGGGGCTACACCTTC. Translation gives CASSLAGLTGGYTF.

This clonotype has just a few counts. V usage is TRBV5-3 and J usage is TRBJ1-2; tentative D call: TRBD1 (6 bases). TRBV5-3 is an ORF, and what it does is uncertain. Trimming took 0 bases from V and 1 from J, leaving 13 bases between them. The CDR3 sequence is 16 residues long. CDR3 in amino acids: CARSLAPGAINYGYTF. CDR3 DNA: TGTGCCAGAAGCTTGGCGCCGGGGGCGATTAACTATGGCTACACCTTC.

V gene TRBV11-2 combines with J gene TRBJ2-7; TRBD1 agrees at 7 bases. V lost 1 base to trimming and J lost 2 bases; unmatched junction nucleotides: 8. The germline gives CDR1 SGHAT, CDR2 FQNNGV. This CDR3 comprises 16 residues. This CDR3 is CASSLVDREPAYEQYF. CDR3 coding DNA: TGTGCCAGCAGCTTAGTAGACAGGGAACCGGCCTACGAGCAGTACTTC. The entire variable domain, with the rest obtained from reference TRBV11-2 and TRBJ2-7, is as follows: EAGVAQSPRYKIIEKRQSVAFWCNPISGHATLYWYQQILGQGPKLLIQFQNNGVVDDSQLPKDRFSAERLKGVDSTLKIQPAKLEDSAVYLCASSLVDREPAYEQYFGPGTRLTVT.

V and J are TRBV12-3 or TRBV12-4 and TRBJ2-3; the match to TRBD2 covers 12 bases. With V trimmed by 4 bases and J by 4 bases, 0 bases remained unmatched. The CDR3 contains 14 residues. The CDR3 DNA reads TGTGCCAGCAGTTCTAGCGGGGGGGCAGATACGCAGTATTTT. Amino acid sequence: CASSSSGGADTQYF.

The CDR3 sequence is CSARATGQGLAFF. CDR3 DNA sequence: TGCAGTGCTAGAGCGACGGGACAGGGCTTAGCTTTCTTT. The chain links TRBV20-1 to TRBJ1-1; TRBD1 agrees at 9 bases. From germline, CDR1 is DFQATT and CDR2 SNEGSKA (reference sequence). The CDR3 is 13 residues long. V shed 1 base and J 10 bases; nucleotides not matched to a gene: 7.

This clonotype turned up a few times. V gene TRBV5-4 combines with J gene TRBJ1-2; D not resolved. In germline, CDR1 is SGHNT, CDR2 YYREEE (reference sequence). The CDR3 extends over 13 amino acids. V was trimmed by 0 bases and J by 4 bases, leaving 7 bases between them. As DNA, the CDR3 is TGTGCCAGCAGCTTGGACGCGATCTATGGCTACACCTTC. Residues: CASSLDAIYGYTF.